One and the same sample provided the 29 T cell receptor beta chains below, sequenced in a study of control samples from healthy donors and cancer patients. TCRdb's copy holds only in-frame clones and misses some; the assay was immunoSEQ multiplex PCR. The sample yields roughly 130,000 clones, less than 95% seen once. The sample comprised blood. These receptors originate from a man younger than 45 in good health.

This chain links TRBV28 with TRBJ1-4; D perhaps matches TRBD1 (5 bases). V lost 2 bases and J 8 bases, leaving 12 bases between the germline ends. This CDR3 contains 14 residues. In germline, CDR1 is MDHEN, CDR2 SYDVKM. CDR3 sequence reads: CASSLAGSGEKLFF. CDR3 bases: TGTGCCAGCAGTTTAGCAGGGTCGGGCGAAAAACTGTTTTTT.

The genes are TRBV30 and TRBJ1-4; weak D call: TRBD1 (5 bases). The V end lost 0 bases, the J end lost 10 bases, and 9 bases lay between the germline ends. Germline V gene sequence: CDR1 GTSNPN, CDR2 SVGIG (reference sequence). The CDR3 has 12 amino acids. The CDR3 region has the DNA TGTGCCTGGAGTGTACGTCAGGGAAAACTGTTTTTT. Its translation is CAWSVRQGKLFF. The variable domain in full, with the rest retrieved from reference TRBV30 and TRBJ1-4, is SQTIHQWPATLVQPVGSPLSLECTVEGTSNPNLYWYRQAAGRGLQLLFYSVGIGQISSEVPQNLSASRPQDRQFILSSKKLLLSDSGFYLCAWSVRQGKLFFGSGTQLSVL.

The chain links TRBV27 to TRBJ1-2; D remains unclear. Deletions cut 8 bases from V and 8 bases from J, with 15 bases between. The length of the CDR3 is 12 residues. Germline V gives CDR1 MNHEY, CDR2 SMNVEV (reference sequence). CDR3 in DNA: TGTGCCAGCGGCAGCTCCCTGGGGGGCTACACCTTC. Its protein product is CASGSSLGGYTF.

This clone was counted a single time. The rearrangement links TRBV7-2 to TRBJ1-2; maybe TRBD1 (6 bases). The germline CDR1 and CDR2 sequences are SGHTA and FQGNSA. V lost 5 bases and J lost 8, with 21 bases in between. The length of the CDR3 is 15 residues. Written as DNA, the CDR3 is TGTGCCAGCAGCCTGCCACAGGGCTACGTCTCCGGCTACACCTTC. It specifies CASSLPQGYVSGYTF.

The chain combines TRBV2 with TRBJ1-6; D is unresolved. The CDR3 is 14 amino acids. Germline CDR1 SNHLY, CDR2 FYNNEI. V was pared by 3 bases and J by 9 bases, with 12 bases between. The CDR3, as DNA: TGTGCCAGCAGTGACTCGGGCTTCAGTTCACCCCTCCACTTT. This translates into CASSDSGFSSPLHF.

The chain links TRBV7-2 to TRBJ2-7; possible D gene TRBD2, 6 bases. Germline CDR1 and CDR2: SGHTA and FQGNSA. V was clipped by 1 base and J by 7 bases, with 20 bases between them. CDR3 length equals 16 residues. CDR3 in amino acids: CASSLVGSPPGGEQYF. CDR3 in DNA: TGTGCCAGCAGCTTAGTCGGGAGTCCCCCCGGGGGAGAGCAGTACTTC.

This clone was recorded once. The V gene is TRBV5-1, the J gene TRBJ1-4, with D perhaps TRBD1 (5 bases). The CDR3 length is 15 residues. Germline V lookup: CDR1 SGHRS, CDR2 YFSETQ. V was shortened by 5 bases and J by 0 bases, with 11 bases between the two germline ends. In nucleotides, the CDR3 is TGCGCCAGCAGTCCTGGGGCTGCAACTAATGAAAAACTGTTTTTT. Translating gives CASSPGAATNEKLFF.

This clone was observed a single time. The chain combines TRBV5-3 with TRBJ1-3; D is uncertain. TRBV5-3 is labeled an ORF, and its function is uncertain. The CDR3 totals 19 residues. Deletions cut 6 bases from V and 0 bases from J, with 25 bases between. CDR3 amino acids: CARIPRPENLAVSGNTIYF. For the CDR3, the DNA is TGTGCCAGAATCCCCCGTCCTGAAAACCTGGCTGTCTCTGGAAACACCATATATTTT.

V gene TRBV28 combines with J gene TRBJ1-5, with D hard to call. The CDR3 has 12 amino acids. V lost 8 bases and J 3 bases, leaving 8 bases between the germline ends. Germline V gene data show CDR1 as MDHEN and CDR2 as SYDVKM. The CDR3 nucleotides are TGTGCCAGCCGAGACCCCAATCAGCCCCAGCATTTT. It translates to CASRDPNQPQHF.

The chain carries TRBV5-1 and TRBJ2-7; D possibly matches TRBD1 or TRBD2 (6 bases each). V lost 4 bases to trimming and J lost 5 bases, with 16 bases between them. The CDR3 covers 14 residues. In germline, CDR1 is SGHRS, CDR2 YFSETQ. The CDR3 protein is CASSQAGTRHEQYF. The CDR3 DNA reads TGCGCCAGCAGCCAGGCGGGGACACGACACGAGCAGTACTTC.

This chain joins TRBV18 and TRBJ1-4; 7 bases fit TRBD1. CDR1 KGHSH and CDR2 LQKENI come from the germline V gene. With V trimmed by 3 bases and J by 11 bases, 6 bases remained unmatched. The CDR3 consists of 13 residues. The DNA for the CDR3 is TGTGCCAGCTCACCCGGGACAGAGGGGAAACTGTTTTTT. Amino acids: CASSPGTEGKLFF. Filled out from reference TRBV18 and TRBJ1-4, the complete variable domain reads NAGVMQNPRHLVRRRGQEARLRCSPMKGHSHVYWYRQLPEEGLKFMVYLQKENIIDESGMPKERFSAEFPKEGPSILRIQQVVRGDSAAYFCASSPGTEGKLFFGSGTQLSVL.

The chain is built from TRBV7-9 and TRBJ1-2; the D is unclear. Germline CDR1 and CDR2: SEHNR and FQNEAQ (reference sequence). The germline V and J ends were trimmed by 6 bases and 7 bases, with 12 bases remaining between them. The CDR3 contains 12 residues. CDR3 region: CASREREGGYTF. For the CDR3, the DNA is TGTGCCAGCAGGGAAAGAGAGGGTGGCTACACCTTC.

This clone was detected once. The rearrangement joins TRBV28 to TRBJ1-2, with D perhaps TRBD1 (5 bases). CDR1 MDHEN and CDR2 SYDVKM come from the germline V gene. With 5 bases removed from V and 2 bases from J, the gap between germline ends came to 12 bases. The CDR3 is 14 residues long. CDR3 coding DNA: TGTGCCAGCAGTGTCCACACAGGAAACTATGGCTACACCTTC. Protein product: CASSVHTGNYGYTF.

The CDR3 bases are TGTGCCAGCACCCGGGACAATAGGGAGACCCAGTACTTC. Amino acid sequence: CASTRDNRETQYF. The J gene is TRBJ2-5, the V gene TRBV2; D perhaps matches TRBD1 (6 bases). V was pared by 7 bases and J by 5 bases, with 14 bases between. The CDR3 runs 13 residues. From germline, CDR1 is SNHLY and CDR2 FYNNEI.

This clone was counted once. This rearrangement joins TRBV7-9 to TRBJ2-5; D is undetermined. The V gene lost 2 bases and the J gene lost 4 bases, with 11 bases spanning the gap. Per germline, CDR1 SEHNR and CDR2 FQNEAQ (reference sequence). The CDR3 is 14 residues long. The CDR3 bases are TGTGCCAGCAGCTTAAATGGATTTGGAGAGACCCAGTACTTC. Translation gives CASSLNGFGETQYF. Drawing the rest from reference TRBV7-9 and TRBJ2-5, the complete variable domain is DTGVSQNPRHKITKRGQNVTFRCDPISEHNRLYWYRQTLGQGPEFLTYFQNEAQLEKSRLLSDRFSAERPKGSFSTLEIQRTEQGDSAMYLCASSLNGFGETQYFGPGTRLLVL.

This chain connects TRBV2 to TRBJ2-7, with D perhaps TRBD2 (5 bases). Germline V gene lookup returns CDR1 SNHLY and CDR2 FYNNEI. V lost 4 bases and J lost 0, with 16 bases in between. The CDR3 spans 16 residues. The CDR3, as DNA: TGTGCCAGCAGTGTTTTACGGGATCAATTCTCCTACGAGCAGTACTTC. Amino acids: CASSVLRDQFSYEQYF. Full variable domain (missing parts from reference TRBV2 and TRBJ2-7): EPEVTQTPSHQVTQMGQEVILRCVPISNHLYFYWYRQILGQKVEFLVSFYNNEISEKSEIFDDQFSVERPDGSNFTLKIRSTKLEDSAMYFCASSVLRDQFSYEQYFGPGTRLTVT.

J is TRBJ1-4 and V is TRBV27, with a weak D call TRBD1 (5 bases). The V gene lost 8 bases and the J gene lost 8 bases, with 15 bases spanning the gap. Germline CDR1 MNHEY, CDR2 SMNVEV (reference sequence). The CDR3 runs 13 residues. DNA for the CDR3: TGTGCCAGCTCAGGGCAGGGTAGGGAAAAACTGTTTTTT. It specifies CASSGQGREKLFF.

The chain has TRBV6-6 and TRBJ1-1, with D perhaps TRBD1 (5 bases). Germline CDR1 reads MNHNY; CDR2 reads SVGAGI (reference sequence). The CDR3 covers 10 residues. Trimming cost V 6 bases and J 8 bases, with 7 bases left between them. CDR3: CASRGLEAFF. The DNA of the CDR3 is TGTGCCAGCAGGGGGCTCGAAGCTTTCTTT.

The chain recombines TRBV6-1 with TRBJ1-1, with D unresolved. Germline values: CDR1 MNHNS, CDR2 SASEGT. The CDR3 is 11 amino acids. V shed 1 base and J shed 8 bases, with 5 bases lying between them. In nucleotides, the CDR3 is TGTGCCAGCAGTGAAGGGGGAGAAGCTTTCTTT. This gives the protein CASSEGGEAFF.

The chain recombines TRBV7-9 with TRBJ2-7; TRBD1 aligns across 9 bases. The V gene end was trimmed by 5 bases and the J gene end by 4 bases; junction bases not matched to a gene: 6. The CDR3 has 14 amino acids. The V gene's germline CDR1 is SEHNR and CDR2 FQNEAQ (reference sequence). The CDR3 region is CASSNWDRAYEQYF. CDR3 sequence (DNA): TGTGCCAGCAGCAACTGGGACAGGGCGTACGAGCAGTACTTC.

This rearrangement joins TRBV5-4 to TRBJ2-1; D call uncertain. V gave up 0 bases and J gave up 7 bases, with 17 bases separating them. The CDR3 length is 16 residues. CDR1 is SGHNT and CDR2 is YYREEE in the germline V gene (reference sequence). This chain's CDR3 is CASSLAAAAGNNEQFF. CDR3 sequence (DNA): TGTGCCAGCAGCTTGGCGGCAGCCGCTGGTAATAATGAGCAGTTCTTC.

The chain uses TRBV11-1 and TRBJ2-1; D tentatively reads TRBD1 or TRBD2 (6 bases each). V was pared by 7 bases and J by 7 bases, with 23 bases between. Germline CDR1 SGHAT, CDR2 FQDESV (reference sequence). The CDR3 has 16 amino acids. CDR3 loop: CASTWAIGGKGNEQFF. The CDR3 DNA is TGTGCCAGCACATGGGCGATCGGGGGCAAGGGGAATGAGCAGTTCTTC.

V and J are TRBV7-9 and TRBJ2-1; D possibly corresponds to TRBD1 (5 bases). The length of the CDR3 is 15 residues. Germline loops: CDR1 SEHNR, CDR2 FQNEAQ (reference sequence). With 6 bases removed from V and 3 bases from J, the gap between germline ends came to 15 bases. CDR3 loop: CASSLDSYDYNEQFF. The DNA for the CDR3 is TGTGCCAGCAGTCTAGACAGTTACGACTACAATGAGCAGTTCTTC.

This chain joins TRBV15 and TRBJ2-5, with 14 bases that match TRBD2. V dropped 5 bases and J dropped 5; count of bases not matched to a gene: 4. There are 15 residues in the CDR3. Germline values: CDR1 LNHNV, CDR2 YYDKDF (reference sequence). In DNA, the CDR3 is TGTGCCACCAGCGACCGGACTAGCGGGGGGGAGACCCAGTACTTC. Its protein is CATSDRTSGGETQYF.

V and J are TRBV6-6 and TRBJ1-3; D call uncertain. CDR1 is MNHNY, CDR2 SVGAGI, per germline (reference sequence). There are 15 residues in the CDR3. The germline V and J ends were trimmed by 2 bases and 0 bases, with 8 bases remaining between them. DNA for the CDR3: TGTGCCAGCAGTTACAGCCGGTACTCTGGAAACACCATATATTTT. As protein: CASSYSRYSGNTIYF.

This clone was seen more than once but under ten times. The DNA for the CDR3 is TGCGCCAGCAGCCATGACTCAAACAGGGCCAACTATGGCTACACCTTC. Amino acid sequence: CASSHDSNRANYGYTF. The J gene is TRBJ1-2, the V gene TRBV4-3; D may be TRBD1 (6 bases). Looked up from germline, CDR1 is LGHNA and CDR2 is YSLEER. This CDR3 contains 16 residues. V was shortened by 3 bases and J by 2 bases, with 16 bases between the two germline ends.

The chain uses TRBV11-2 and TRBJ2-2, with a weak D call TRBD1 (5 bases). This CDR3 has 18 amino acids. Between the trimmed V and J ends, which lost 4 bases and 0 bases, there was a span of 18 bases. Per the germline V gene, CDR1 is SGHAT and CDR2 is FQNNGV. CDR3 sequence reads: CASSSSRRGYSNTGELFF. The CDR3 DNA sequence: TGTGCCAGCAGCTCATCCAGAAGGGGTTACTCGAACACCGGGGAGCTGTTTTTT.

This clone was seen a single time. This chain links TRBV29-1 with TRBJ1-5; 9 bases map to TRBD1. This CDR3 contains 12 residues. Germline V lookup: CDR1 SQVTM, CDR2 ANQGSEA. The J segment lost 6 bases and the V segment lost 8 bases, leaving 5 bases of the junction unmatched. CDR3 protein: CSPGTGSQPQHF. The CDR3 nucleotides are TGCAGCCCGGGGACAGGGTCTCAGCCCCAGCATTTT.

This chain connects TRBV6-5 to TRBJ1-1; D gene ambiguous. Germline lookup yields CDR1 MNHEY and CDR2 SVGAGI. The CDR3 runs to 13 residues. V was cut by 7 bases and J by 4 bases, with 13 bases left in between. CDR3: CASKLYRTTEAFF. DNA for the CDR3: TGTGCCAGCAAGCTCTACCGGACCACTGAAGCTTTCTTT.